This is a list of T cell receptor beta chains from one sample in a study of PD-1 blockade in classical Hodgkin lymphoma. TCRdb's copy holds only in-frame clones and misses some; the assay was immunoSEQ multiplex PCR. Of tens of thousands of clones in the sample, approximately 84% were seen once. The material sequenced was peripheral blood mononuclear cells (PBMCs), taken at baseline. The source is a human donor with classical Hodgkin lymphoma. Each CDR3 is given with its conserved first and last residue. D genes are given only for firm matches. Not every row has a clone size; where given, it reads once, few, many or a size class.

clone_size j_call d_call v_call cdr3_nt cdr3_aa
NA TRBJ1-4 NA TRBV5-4 TGTGCCAGCAGCCCCCAGGGTACTGAAAAACTGTTTTTT CASSPQGTEKLFF
NA TRBJ2-1 NA TRBV7-3 TGTGCCAGCAGCTTAATGGGTCATCGGGATGGGGATGAGCAGTTCTTC CASSLMGHRDGDEQFF
NA TRBJ1-2 NA TRBV5-4 TGTGCCAGCAGCTTCAGGGGCGACTATGGCTACACCTTC CASSFRGDYGYTF
NA TRBJ2-1 NA TRBV7-2 TGTGCCAGCAGCTTAGTTCCGGTCTACAATGAGCAGTTCTTC CASSLVPVYNEQFF
NA TRBJ2-5 TRBD1 TRBV18 TGTGCCAGCTCACCCCGGGACAGAGAAGAGACCCAGTACTTC CASSPRDREETQYF
NA TRBJ1-1 NA TRBV6-1 TGTGCCAGCAGTGACAGAGGAATGAACACTGAAGCTTTCTTT CASSDRGMNTEAFF
once TRBJ2-5 NA TRBV7-9 TGTGCCAGCAGCTTGATCTCTACAGCCCAAGAGACCCAGTACTTC CASSLISTAQETQYF
NA TRBJ2-7 NA TRBV19 TGTGCCAGTAGTGCCTCCGGGACGGTCTCCTACGAGCAGTACTTC CASSASGTVSYEQYF
NA TRBJ2-1 NA TRBV11-3 TGTGCCAGCAGTCTAAGGGGGGAATACAATGAGCAGTTCTTC CASSLRGEYNEQFF
NA TRBJ1-3 NA TRBV9 TGTGCCAGCAGCGTAGGGAACTCTGGAAACACCATATATTTT CASSVGNSGNTIYF